The 16 T cell receptor beta chains listed next were all sequenced from one sample in a study of T-cell reconstitution after alpha-beta-depleted transplantation in children. Unique molecular identifiers featured in how the TCRbeta library was prepared. TCRdb processed the PCR reads anew with MiXCR; each CDR3 protein has one entry. The data show 450,000 to 600,000 distinct CDR3 sequences, around 13% seen once. Specimen: PBMCs, mostly from graft donor cells, collected 360 days after TCRalphabeta/CD19-depleted stem cell transplant. Receptor source: a male patient between 5 and 17 years old who had a stem cell transplant for acute myeloid leukemia, so the T cells may come from the graft donor.

The genes are TRBV20-1 and TRBJ1-5; 7 positions agree with TRBD1. Per the germline V gene, CDR1 is DFQATT and CDR2 is SNEGSKA (reference sequence). Germline trimming cut 4 bases from V and 2 bases from J; bases unmatched to any gene: 11. This CDR3 is built from 16 residues. CDR3 coding DNA: TGCAGTGCTACGGATTTCGGGACAGCAGGCAATCAGCCCCAGCATTTT. It translates to CSATDFGTAGNQPQHF.

The gene calls are TRBV27 and TRBJ2-3; D may be TRBD2 (6 bases). Germline assignment: CDR1 MNHEY and CDR2 SMNVEV (reference sequence). V lost 3 bases to trimming and J lost 5 bases, with 18 bases between them. The CDR3 spans 16 residues. CDR3 sequence: CASSFIGAEGKDTQYF. CDR3 sequence (DNA): TGTGCCAGCAGTTTCATTGGAGCGGAGGGGAAAGATACGCAGTATTTT.

The chain carries TRBV7-3 and TRBJ2-1; 9 bases align to TRBD2. CDR1 and CDR2 (germline): SGHTA, FQGTGA. This CDR3 contains 16 residues. The V gene end was trimmed by 1 base and the J gene end by 4 bases; junction bases not matched to a gene: 5. The CDR3, as DNA: TGTGCCAGCAGCTTAAGATGGGCGGGAGGGTACAATGAGCAGTTCTTC. This codes for CASSLRWAGGYNEQFF.

This clonotype was seen at least ten times. The rearrangement uses TRBV7-2 and TRBJ2-7; 7 bases are shared with TRBD2. The CDR3 contains 14 residues. Losses at the gene ends were 3 bases for V and 0 bases for J; bases not matched to a gene: 2. Germline CDR1 SGHTA, CDR2 FQGNSA. CDR3 sequence: CASSFWDYSYEQYF. The CDR3 DNA is TGTGCCAGCAGCTTTTGGGACTACTCCTACGAGCAGTACTTC.

The chain joins TRBV6-2 or TRBV6-3 to TRBJ2-5; D is ambiguous. From germline, CDR1 is MNHEY and CDR2 SVGEGT. The CDR3 covers 16 residues. The V end lost 3 bases, the J end lost 4 bases, and 18 bases lay between the germline ends. The DNA of the CDR3 is TGTGCCAGCAGTTATTCCTGGTCTGAAGTAAGAGAGACCCAGTACTTC. The encoded protein is CASSYSWSEVRETQYF.

This clonotype was seen only a few times. The chain uses TRBV12-3 or TRBV12-4 and TRBJ2-3; a possible D gene is TRBD1 (6 bases). The CDR3 extends over 14 amino acids. V lost 3 bases and J 14 bases, leaving 21 bases between the germline ends. Here the CDR3 reads CASSLEPDRSRGYF. The DNA of the CDR3 is TGTGCCAGCAGTTTGGAACCGGACCGATCCAGGGGGTATTTT.

The chain recombines TRBV12-5 with TRBJ2-3; D remains unclear. The CDR3 covers 12 residues. The V gene's germline CDR1 is LGHNT and CDR2 FRNRAP. V dropped 3 bases and J dropped 4 bases, with 5 bases sitting between them. DNA for the CDR3: TGTGCTAGTGGTTTCCTACCAGATACGCAGTATTTT. It is translated as CASGFLPDTQYF.

The gene calls are TRBV3-1 and TRBJ2-7, with TRBD2 as a possible D gene (6 bases). CDR3 length equals 15 residues. CDR1 LGHDT and CDR2 YNNKEL come from the germline V gene (reference sequence). V dropped 4 bases and J dropped 0 bases, with 13 bases sitting between them. The CDR3 coding sequence is TGTGCCAGCAGCCTAAGCGGGCCGAGCTCCTACGAGCAGTACTTC. It is translated as CASSLSGPSSYEQYF.

The chain carries TRBV12-3 or TRBV12-4 and TRBJ2-7; 13 bases match TRBD2. The CDR3 has 14 amino acids. Losses at the gene ends were 6 bases for V and 5 bases for J; bases not matched to a gene: 4. The DNA of the CDR3 is TGTGCCAGCAGGAGGACTAGCGGGAGCCACGAGCAGTACTTC. It codes for CASRRTSGSHEQYF.

V is TRBV24-1 and J is TRBJ2-1, with TRBD1 matching over 8 bases. V lost 0 bases and J lost 6; bases outside the gene matches: 12. CDR3 length: 18 amino acids. Per germline, CDR1 KGHDR and CDR2 SFDVKD. In DNA form, the CDR3 reads TGTGCCACCAGTGATTTGCACGGTTTAGGACAGGGAAGCAATGAGCAGTTCTTC. This gives the protein CATSDLHGLGQGSNEQFF.

This clonotype was detected a few times. The CDR3 here is CASSSIGGRKGDTQYF. DNA for the CDR3: TGTGCCAGCAGTTCCATCGGCGGGAGGAAGGGAGATACGCAGTATTTT. The chain has TRBV6-2 or TRBV6-3 and TRBJ2-3; TRBD2 aligns across 8 bases. This CDR3 comprises 16 residues. Germline loops: CDR1 MNHEY, CDR2 SVGEGT. V lost 4 bases, J lost 5 bases, and 11 bases stayed unmatched.

The chain is built from TRBV12-3 or TRBV12-4 and TRBJ1-3; D is possibly TRBD1 (5 bases). The CDR3 runs 14 residues. V lost 7 bases, J lost 2 bases, and 12 bases lay in between. DNA for the CDR3: TGTGCCAGCACCCCGGGACTCCCTGGAAACACCATATATTTT. Translated: CASTPGLPGNTIYF.

V gene TRBV12-3 or TRBV12-4 combines with J gene TRBJ2-1; D could derive from TRBD1 or TRBD2 (6 bases each). V dropped 5 bases and J dropped 3 bases, with 14 bases sitting between them. The CDR3 is 15 amino acids. DNA for the CDR3: TGTGCCAGCAGTCCCATCGCGGGACACTACAATGAGCAGTTCTTC. Its protein product is CASSPIAGHYNEQFF.

This clonotype appeared once. The chain combines TRBV11-1 with TRBJ2-3; TRBD2 matches at 8 bases. This CDR3 contains 16 residues. Per the germline V gene, CDR1 is SGHAT and CDR2 is FQDESV (reference sequence). Losses at the gene ends were 3 bases for V and 3 bases for J; bases not matched to a gene: 8. CDR3 in DNA: TGTGCCAGCAGCTTCGATGTCCGCGGGAGGACAGATACGCAGTATTTT. Translation gives CASSFDVRGRTDTQYF.

The gene calls are TRBV20-1 and TRBJ2-2; D not certain. In germline, CDR1 is DFQATT, CDR2 SNEGSKA (reference sequence). The CDR3 is 14 residues long. The V end was cut by 0 bases, the J end by 6 bases, with 11 bases between. CDR3 in amino acids: CSARDVASSGELFF. CDR3 sequence (DNA): TGCAGTGCTAGAGATGTTGCTTCCTCCGGGGAGCTGTTTTTT.

V usage is TRBV3-1 and J usage is TRBJ1-1; D might be TRBD1 (6 bases). The germline CDR1 and CDR2 sequences are LGHDT and YNNKEL (reference sequence). Trimming took off 3 bases at V and 8 bases at J, with 13 bases between the two ends. This CDR3 comprises 13 residues. The CDR3 spells CASSHYWGQEAFF. DNA of the CDR3: TGTGCCAGCAGCCATTACTGGGGGCAAGAAGCTTTCTTT.